One T cell receptor (beta chain) is described in this entry. Germline CDR1 GTSNPN, CDR2 SVGIG (reference sequence). V dropped 2 bases and J dropped 3 bases, with 7 bases sitting between them. The CDR3 has 12 residues. The sample belongs to a study of cytomegalovirus exposure and HLA in healthy donors. TCRdb's copy holds only in-frame clones and misses some; the assay was immunoSEQ multiplex PCR. This table has 150,000 to 200,000 clones, around 87% appearing once. This clonotype was obtained from a woman in her twenties or thirties in good health and CMV-seronegative. The specimen was PBMCs. The gene calls are TRBV30 and TRBJ2-5, with D hard to call. The CDR3 DNA sequence: TGTGCCTGGAGTCGCGGAGAAGAGACCCAGTACTTC. It yields the protein CAWSRGEETQYF. The full variable domain, its missing parts supplied by reference TRBV30 and TRBJ2-5, is SQTIHQWPATLVQPVGSPLSLECTVEGTSNPNLYWYRQAAGRGLQLLFYSVGIGQISSEVPQNLSASRPQDRQFILSSKKLLLSDSGFYLCAWSRGEETQYFGPGTRLLVL.